The clone carrying this T cell receptor beta chain has just a few counts. Its antigen is still unknown. The data derive from a study of beta chain features in type 1 diabetes. Study-wide points: TCRB CDR3s from Type 1 diabetes patients were moderately but significantly shorter in all four CD4+ subsets.

All of the isolated RNA was reverse transcribed, so expressed TCRB transcripts were sequenced. Sequencing used immunoSEQ multiplex PCR; TCRdb keeps in-frame clones, though not all of them. The sample has some 350,000 clones; 9.6% are singletons. The TCR originated in a man younger than 45 with type 1 diabetes. The specimen was central memory CD4+ T cells from blood.

DNA of the CDR3: TGTGCCACCAGCAGAGTAGGGAGCGCCTCCTACGAGCAGTACTTC. Its protein is CATSRVGSASYEQYF. The genes are TRBV15 and TRBJ2-7; perhaps TRBD2 as D (5 bases). Germline lookup yields CDR1 LNHNV and CDR2 YYDKDF (reference sequence). CDR3 size: 15 residues. Trimming removed 1 base from V and 0 bases from J, with 10 bases in between.